This T cell receptor (beta chain) was identified in a study of regulatory T cells in long-lasting Graves disease (dated by TCRdb to 2020 to 2023). Regarding the complete study: Patients with newly diagnosed Graves' disease had been on antithyroid drugs for under 3 months. The study was registered as a clinical trial and conducted in China. TCR sequencing covered around 13 persistent and 20 newly diagnosed Graves' disease patients, around 35 samples in total. This study used TCR sequencing and RNA sequencing of peripheral blood to compare persistent Graves' disease patients against newly diagnosed Graves' disease patients.

Libraries were prepared through multiplex PCR. The data were produced on an Illumina HiSeq 4000. CDR3 regions were amplified by Arm-PCR with iRepertoire HTBI primers to construct TCR beta libraries. Gel purification was performed on PCR products prior to sequencing. In the paper's pipeline: Across samples, around 58 TRBV and approximately 15 TRBJ segments were identified and used for gene usage analysis of CDR3 amino acid clonotypes. Filtered high-quality paired reads were merged into contigs using COPE and FqMerger. BLAST was used to align contigs to the IMGT TRBV, TRBD and TRBJ reference genes, and CDR3 was defined following IMGT. Any clonotype with a frequency above 0.1% was classified as a highly expanded clone. Shannon entropy was used to measure repertoire diversity, and the Gini coefficient was used to measure V-J evenness. Public clonotypes were defined as clonotypes shared by more than one individual. TCRdb reworked the public reads: Q25 trimming with fastp, MiXCR clone assembly, productive beta chains retained. Here each entry gathers all rows of one CDR3 protein and keeps the most common genes and DNA. The V and J calls and clone size are TCRdb's, not the authors'. The sample includes about 540,000 distinct CDR3 sequences, with 13% observed a single time. The ten biggest clones cover 8% to 10% of the sample.

From the germline V gene, CDR1 is LGHNA and CDR2 is YNFKEQ. The junction shows trimming of 4 bases on V and 7 bases on J, plus 13 bases between the germline ends. There are 13 amino acids in the CDR3, from cysteine to phenylalanine inclusive. Solely the CDR3 DNA is kept, with 39 bases framed from the first base. Results and caveats for the whole study, not just this receptor: The authors acknowledged the small sample size as a limitation that may reduce accuracy. A larger number of public clonotypes was shared among persistent patients (over 2,500) than among newly diagnosed patients (around 970). Peripheral blood alone was examined, since thyroid tissue, which constituted the primary lesion, could not be accessed. Sequencing and analysis were restricted to the TCR beta chain. Compared with newly diagnosed patients, patients with persistent Graves' disease had lower TCR Shannon entropy and fewer highly expanded clones, which suggests clonal expansion. TRBV28, TRBJ1-2 and TRBJ2-5 were preferentially used in persistent disease, while TRBV20-1 and TRBJ2-1 were favored in newly diagnosed disease.

Taken with the paper, the label for time point translates to: newly diagnosed GD, antithyroid drugs for less than 3 months. For both TCR sequencing and RNA sequencing, RNA was extracted from PBMCs in TRIzol. Graves' disease was diagnosed according to American Thyroid Association guidelines. Patients for the study were recruited at an endocrinology department in Xi'an, China. Each patient gave around 9.2 milliliters of peripheral blood, collected in an EDTA anticoagulant tube. Ficoll Paque Plus density gradient separation was used to isolate PBMCs, and no further T cell sorting was performed. An Agilent 2100 Bioanalyzer and agarose gel were used to check RNA quality, and a NanoDrop 2000 was used to measure RNA concentration. This clonotype was recorded at least ten times. The antigen it binds to is not known. No qualities accompany the bases; no much larger clone lies one base away. These data also formed part of another study, on T cells in Graves' hyperthyroidism and ophthalmopathy. In that second paper, the authors write: A patient counted as having stable Graves' hyperthyroidism if no progression to ophthalmopathy occurred over 18 months of follow-up. The hyperthyroidism patients were between 18 and 65 years old and newly diagnosed, with a disease duration of less than 2 months. Exclusion was applied to patients with uncontrolled infections, other autoimmune diseases, pregnancy or lactation. Diagnoses relied on clinical symptoms, serum thyroxine and TRAb, thyroid ultrasound and orbital computed tomography. A first-round RT-PCR of the TCR CDR3 used the HTBI primer set with the Qiagen OneStep RT-PCR kit. Most expanded thyroid clonotypes (frequency above 0.001) were also found in blood, which suggests that blood repertoires may mirror thyroid immune responses. In cross-validation, a model built on a 13 V-J signature told ophthalmopathy apart from stable hyperthyroidism with 87.88% sensitivity and approximately 81% specificity, and in testing the same model reached 80%/75%. In validation, progression to ophthalmopathy was predicted by the model with approximately 67% sensitivity and 72.22% specificity, a median of 6.5 months before onset. To identify distinguishing TCR V-J signatures, a discovery cohort of some 100 patients was used, comprising roughly 45 with Graves' ophthalmopathy and approximately 58 with stable Graves' hyperthyroidism. An independent validation cohort of 18 to 20 hyperthyroidism patients and about 16 patients who later progressed to ophthalmopathy tested prospective prediction of ophthalmopathy. The 85 to 100 discovery patients were divided at random into training and test sets in a 7:3 ratio. The study also compared thyroid tissue and blood T-cell repertoires from more than five Graves' hyperthyroidism patients. After sampling, hyperthyroidism patients received methimazole starting at 30 mg daily, and ophthalmopathy patients received high-dose intravenous methylprednisolone. Libraries were constructed in a second round of multiplex PCR, after which size selection and purification were carried out. The libraries were sequenced on an Illumina HiSeq2000 using paired-end 100 bp reads. SOAPnuke was used to process the raw data, removing reads that contained adapters or uncalled bases, had a mean Phred below 15, or lacked an exact match to the constant primer or identifier. COPE v1.2.5 was used to merge the high-quality paired reads, and each unique nucleotide sequence was defined as a clonotype. MiTCR v1.1 was used to align the clonotypes against IMGT TRBV, TRBD and TRBJ reference segments. The analysis was restricted to V-J combinations with a frequency above 0.0001, which together covered about 99% of the repertoires. A TCS score was defined as the ratio between F50 (clonal expansion) and ExV (chaos), using BLOSUM62-based TCRdist between CDR3 peptides within each V-J. Welch's t-statistics and random forest reduced roughly 540 V-J features to about 13, which were used in a naive Bayes classifier (R e1071). Sample size was not statistically predetermined, and investigators were not blinded to group allocation. The paper reports TCR Vbeta CDR3 sequencing of roughly 140 peripheral blood samples: 40 to 45 ophthalmopathy, fewer than 80 hyperthyroidism and about 17 progressor patients.

The specimen was peripheral blood mononuclear cells (PBMCs), collected at new diagnosis, from a patient treated with antithyroid drugs. This sequence was found in a young man with Graves disease. Donor details come from another sample of the same person, matched by shared clones. Recombination linked TRBV4-2 to TRBJ2-5; D gene: possibly TRBD1, on 6 matching bases. The sequenced DNA is TGTGCCAGCAGCCCCGGGACATACGGGACCCAGTACTTC. Its coded protein is CASSPGTYGTQYF.